This TCR beta chain was recovered during a study of cytomegalovirus exposure and HLA in healthy donors. Study results and limitations: Reports indicated that the classifier achieved high specificity and sensitivity in diagnosing cytomegalovirus status. Associated with cytomegalovirus, according to the listing, were 170 or so TCR beta chains. For most TCR beta V segments, an earlier analysis put the productive rate at about 87% or about 30% of the time. The authors reported that TCR beta sequences could predict HLA-A and HLA-B alleles. These predictions were accurate for most subjects in the first cohort.

PCR involved 60 Vbeta and 13 Jbeta primers. Produced via immunoSEQ multiplex PCR; TCRdb's table is partial and in-frame only. The profile covers 95,000 to 150,000 clones, with around 80% appearing a single time and approximately 0.99% taken by the ten largest. This clone has just a few counts. Antigen specificity is unknown. The CDR3 covers 13 residues. Trimming left V 5 bases short and J 2 bases short, with 10 bases between. In germline, CDR1 is GTSNPN, CDR2 SVGIG (reference sequence). This sequence was found in a woman in her 30s in good health and CMV-seronegative. The sample was PBMCs. J is TRBJ1-3 and V is TRBV30; tentatively, D is TRBD1 (6 bases). The CDR3 DNA reads TGTGCCTGGGACTGGACAGCTGGAAACACCATATATTTT. Translating it yields CAWDWTAGNTIYF.